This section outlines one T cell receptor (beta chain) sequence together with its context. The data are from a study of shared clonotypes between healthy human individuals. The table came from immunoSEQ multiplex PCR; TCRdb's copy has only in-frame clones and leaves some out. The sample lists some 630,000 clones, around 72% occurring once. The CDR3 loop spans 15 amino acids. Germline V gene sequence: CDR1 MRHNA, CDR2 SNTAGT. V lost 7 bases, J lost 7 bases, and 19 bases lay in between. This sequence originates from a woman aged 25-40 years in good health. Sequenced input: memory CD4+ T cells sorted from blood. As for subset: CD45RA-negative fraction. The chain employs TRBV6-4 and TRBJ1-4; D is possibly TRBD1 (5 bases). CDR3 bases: TGTGCCAGCAATAGAGCCTGGGATGGGGGTGAAAAACTGTTTTTT. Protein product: CASNRAWDGGEKLFF.